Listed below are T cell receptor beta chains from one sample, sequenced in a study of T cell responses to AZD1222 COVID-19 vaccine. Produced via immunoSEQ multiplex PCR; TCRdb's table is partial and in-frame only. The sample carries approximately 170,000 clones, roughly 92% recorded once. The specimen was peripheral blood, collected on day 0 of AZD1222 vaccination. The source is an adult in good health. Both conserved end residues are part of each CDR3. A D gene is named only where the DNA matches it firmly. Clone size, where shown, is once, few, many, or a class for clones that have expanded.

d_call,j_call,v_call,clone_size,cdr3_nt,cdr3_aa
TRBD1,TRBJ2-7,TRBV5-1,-,TGCGCCAGCAGCTTGGACAGGGGGGTCTCCTACGAGCAGTACTTC,CASSLDRGVSYEQYF
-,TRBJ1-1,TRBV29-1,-,TGCAGCGTTCCCTCGGGGGGGGGCATCGCTTTCTTT,CSVPSGGGIAFF
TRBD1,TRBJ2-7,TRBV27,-,TGTGCCAGCACCCGGACAGGGGGGAGCTCCTACGAGCAGTACTTC,CASTRTGGSSYEQYF
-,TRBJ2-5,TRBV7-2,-,TGTGCCAGCAGCCGTATGGGACGGATTCAAGAGACCCAGTACTTC,CASSRMGRIQETQYF
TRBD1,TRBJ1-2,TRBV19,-,TGTGCCAGTAGACGGGACAGAACATTTAACTATGGCTACACCTTC,CASRRDRTFNYGYTF
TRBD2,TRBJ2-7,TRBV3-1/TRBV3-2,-,TGTGCCAGCAGCCAAGACACTAGCGGGGGGGCGTACGAGCAGTACTTC,CASSQDTSGGAYEQYF
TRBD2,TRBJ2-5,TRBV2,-,TGTGCCAGCCGTTTGGGATCGAGGCTAGCGGGGAAAGAGACCCAGTACTTC,CASRLGSRLAGKETQYF
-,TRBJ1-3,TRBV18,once,TGTGCCAGCTCACCACCAGTTCTAGGAAGCTCTGGAAACACCATATATTTT,CASSPPVLGSSGNTIYF
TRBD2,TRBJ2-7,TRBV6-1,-,TGTGCCAGCAGTGAGGGACTAGCGGGTGTCTACGAGCAGTACTTC,CASSEGLAGVYEQYF
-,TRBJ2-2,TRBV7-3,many,TGTGCCAGCAGCTTAACTTCAGGGCTAAACACCGGGGAGCTGTTTTTT,CASSLTSGLNTGELFF
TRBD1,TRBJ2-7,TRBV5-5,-,TGTGCCAGCAGCATAGGGACAGGGATCTCCTACGAGCAGTACTTC,CASSIGTGISYEQYF
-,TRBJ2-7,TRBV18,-,TGTGCCAGCTCAGACCTTCACGAGCAGTACTTC,CASSDLHEQYF
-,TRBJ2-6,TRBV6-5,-,TGTGCCAGCAGACTTGGGGGCTCTGGGGCCAACGTCCTGACTTTC,CASRLGGSGANVLTF
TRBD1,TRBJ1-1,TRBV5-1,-,TGCGCCAGCAGCTCCCGCCCAGGGGGATCCACTGAAGCTTTCTTT,CASSSRPGGSTEAFF
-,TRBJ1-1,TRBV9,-,TGTGCCAGCAGCGCAACCCCCGGGGGAGGGACTGAAGCTTTCTTT,CASSATPGGGTEAFF
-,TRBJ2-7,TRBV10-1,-,TGCGCCAGCAGTGAGTCGGGTTGGCAGGGGAAGTACTTC,CASSESGWQGKYF
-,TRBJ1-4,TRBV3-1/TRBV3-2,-,TGTGCCAGCATCCCAACGAGTACCTGGGGAATTAATGAAAAACTGTTTTTT,CASIPTSTWGINEKLFF
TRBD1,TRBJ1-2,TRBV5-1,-,TGCGCCAGCGGGCCCGGGCGACAGGGGGGATATGGCTACACCTTC,CASGPGRQGGYGYTF
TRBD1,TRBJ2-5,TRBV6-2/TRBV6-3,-,TGTGCCAGCAGTTACCTGGGACAGTTTCAAGAGACCCAGTACTTC,CASSYLGQFQETQYF
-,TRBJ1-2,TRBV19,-,TGTGCCAGTAGGGGATCCGCCTATGGCTACACCTTC,CASRGSAYGYTF
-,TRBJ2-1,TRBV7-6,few,TGTGCCAGCAGCCTTACGACAGGACCTCAGTTCTTC,CASSLTTGPQFF
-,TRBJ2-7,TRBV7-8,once,TGTGCCAGCAGCTCCCCCACCCCTAGGCGATACGAGCAGTACTTC,CASSSPTPRRYEQYF
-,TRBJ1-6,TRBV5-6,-,TGTGCCAGCAGCTCCTGGACAGAGCTTAATTCACCCCTCCACTTT,CASSSWTELNSPLHF
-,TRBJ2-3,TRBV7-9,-,TGTGCCGGGGCAGAGGCCGTAAGCACAGATACGCAGTATTTT,CAGAEAVSTDTQYF